The clone carrying this T cell receptor beta chain appeared many times. Its cognate antigen is unknown. These data come from a study of early T cells in non-severe SARS-CoV-2 infection. Study overall: The sequenced material was bulk RNA from unsorted whole blood, and its chains were unpaired.

This CDR3 comprises 15 residues. CDR1 and CDR2 from the germline V gene are SGHAT and FQNNGV. The V end was cut by 4 bases, the J end by 0 bases, with 10 bases between. Tagging with unique molecular identifiers was applied to individual cDNA molecules. Using its own MiXCR run on the 5' RACE reads, TCRdb lists one record per CDR3 protein. The data show 20,000 to 25,000 distinct CDR3 sequences, over 4% seen once. Broader study findings: Anti-spike CD8 specificities were favored by VDJdb matching, whose results missed private and CD4 specificities.

The rearrangement uses TRBV11-2 and TRBJ2-4; D is unresolved. The sample was whole blood. This receptor was identified in an adult who was a healthcare worker with PCR-confirmed SARS-CoV-2 infection or an uninfected control (not recorded which). CDR3 bases: TGTGCCAGCAGCTCCAAACAGCTAGCCAAAAACATTCAGTACTTC. It is translated as CASSSKQLAKNIQYF.